One sample yielded the 7 T cell receptor beta chains listed below, sequenced in a study of STAT5B mutations in CD4+ large granular lymphocyte leukemia. The assay was immunoSEQ multiplex PCR, and TCRdb's table has in-frame clones only and misses some. The table has around 47,000 clones, roughly four fifths seen once. The sequencing sample was made of CD4+ T cells from blood buffy coats. Receptors were obtained from a human donor in good health.

The chain is built from TRBV2 and TRBJ2-1, with TRBD1 as a possible D gene (5 bases). With 5 bases removed from V and 0 bases from J, the gap between germline ends came to 11 bases. CDR1 is SNHLY and CDR2 is FYNNEI in the germline V gene. The CDR3 spans 15 residues. The CDR3 protein is CASSKQDVSYNEQFF. CDR3 bases: TGTGCCAGCAGTAAACAGGACGTCTCCTACAATGAGCAGTTCTTC.

This clone showed up just a few times. The V gene is TRBV6-1, the J gene TRBJ1-6; TRBD1 agrees at 7 bases. CDR1 and CDR2 (germline): MNHNS, SASEGT. The CDR3 length is 15 residues. The V gene end was trimmed by 3 bases and the J gene end by 7 bases; junction bases not matched to a gene: 6. The CDR3 here is CASSERQGGNSPLHF. The CDR3 DNA sequence: TGTGCCAGCAGTGAGAGACAGGGCGGGAATTCACCCCTCCACTTT.

The V and J genes are TRBV28 and TRBJ1-2, with unresolved D. V gave up 4 bases and J gave up 5 bases, with 11 bases separating them. CDR3 size: 13 residues. Per the germline V gene, CDR1 is MDHEN and CDR2 is SYDVKM. Here the CDR3 DNA reads TGTGCCAGCAGTTATAGGGTTTCTTATGGCTACACCTTC. It yields the protein CASSYRVSYGYTF.

The CDR3 DNA reads TGTGCCAGCAGCTCACCAGGGGTAGAGACCCAGTACTTC. It codes for CASSSPGVETQYF. The chain recombines TRBV5-4 with TRBJ2-5, with D possibly TRBD1 on 6 matching bases. The germline V gene encodes CDR1 SGHNT and CDR2 YYREEE (reference sequence). V shed 3 bases and J shed 4 bases, with 10 bases lying between them. The length of the CDR3 is 13 residues. Based on the CDR3 plus reference TRBV5-4 and TRBJ2-5, the full variable domain is ETGVTQSPTHLIKTRGQQVTLRCSSQSGHNTVSWYQQALGQGPQFIFQYYREEENGRGNFPPRFSGLQFPNYSSELNVNALELDDSALYLCASSSPGVETQYFGPGTRLLVL.

This sequence joins TRBV11-3 and TRBJ2-1; D assignment may be TRBD1 or TRBD2 (5 bases each). The germline V gene has CDR1 SGHNT and CDR2 YENEEA. V gave up 5 bases and J gave up 5 bases, with 10 bases separating them. The CDR3 consists of 13 residues. The CDR3 protein is CASSLGPNNEQFF. In nucleotides, the CDR3 is TGTGCCAGCAGCCTGGGACCTAACAATGAGCAGTTCTTC.

The chain carries TRBV15 and TRBJ1-2, with D possibly matching TRBD1 (5 bases). The CDR3 runs 16 residues. The germline V and J ends were trimmed by 1 base and 4 bases, with 16 bases remaining between them. Germline V lookup: CDR1 LNHNV, CDR2 YYDKDF (reference sequence). The CDR3 DNA reads TGTGCCACCAGCAGAGGGCAAGGGGCGAAATTCTATGGCTACACCTTC. Its protein product is CATSRGQGAKFYGYTF. Combining the CDR3 with reference TRBV15 and TRBJ1-2 gives the whole variable domain DAMVIQNPRYQVTQFGKPVTLSCSQTLNHNVMYWYQQKSSQAPKLLFHYYDKDFNNEADTPDNFQSRRPNTSFCFLDIRSPGLGDTAMYLCATSRGQGAKFYGYTFGSGTRLTVV.

J is TRBJ2-2 and V is TRBV25-1; tentatively, D is TRBD2 (6 bases). V was pared by 1 base and J by 1 base, with 7 bases between. CDR1 is MGHDK, CDR2 SYGVNS, per germline. This CDR3 comprises 15 residues. CDR3 in amino acids: CASSEWRGNTGELFF. The DNA of the CDR3 is TGTGCCAGCAGTGAATGGCGGGGGAACACCGGGGAGCTGTTTTTT.